This T cell receptor (beta chain) was sequenced during a study of a mutant IDH1 vaccine in newly diagnosed glioma. Study information: Previous care, which was radiotherapy, temozolomide, or both, most often involved both.

The time point was: baseline, week 1 (first vaccination visit). Treatment of the sample: pre-vaccination baseline after standard-of-care therapy. Donors had new WHO grade 3 or 4 IDH1-mutant, ATRX-lost astrocytomas. On this clone: The antigen is unknown.

Measured with immunoSEQ multiplex PCR; TCRdb has only the in-frame clones, and not every one. This sample has some 56,000 clones, with 75% to 95% found just once. General study points: Of all patients, roughly 93% showed vaccine-induced immune responses. Any relationship between pseudoprogression and changes in top peripheral T cell clonotypes seemed absent.

The CDR3 consists of 15 residues. The V and J ends lost 4 bases and 2 bases, in that order; junction bases with no gene match: 5. Germline lookup yields CDR1 SGDLS and CDR2 YYNGEE. The chain links TRBV9 to TRBJ1-4, with 7 bases lining up with TRBD1. The TCR originated in a man aged 50-60 years with glioma. Sequences were derived from PBMCs, sampled from a glioma patient treated with radiotherapy, temozolomide or both. CDR3 amino acids: CASSITGVTNEKLFF. CDR3 sequence (DNA): TGTGCCAGCAGCATAACAGGGGTTACTAATGAAAAACTGTTTTTT.